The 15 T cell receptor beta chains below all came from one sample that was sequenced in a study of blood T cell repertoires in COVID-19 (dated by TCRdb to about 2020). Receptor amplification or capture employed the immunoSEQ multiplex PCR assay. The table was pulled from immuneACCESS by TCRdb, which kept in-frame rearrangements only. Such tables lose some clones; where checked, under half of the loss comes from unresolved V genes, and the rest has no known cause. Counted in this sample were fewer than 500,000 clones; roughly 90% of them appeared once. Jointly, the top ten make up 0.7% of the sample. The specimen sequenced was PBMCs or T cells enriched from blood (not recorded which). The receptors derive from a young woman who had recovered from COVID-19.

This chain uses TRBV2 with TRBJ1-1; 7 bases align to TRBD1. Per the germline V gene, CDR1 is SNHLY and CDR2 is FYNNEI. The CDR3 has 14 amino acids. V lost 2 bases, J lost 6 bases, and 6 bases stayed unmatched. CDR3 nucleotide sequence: TGTGCCAGCAGTGAAAAAGGGCAGGGGGCTGAAGCTTTCTTT. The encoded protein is CASSEKGQGAEAFF.

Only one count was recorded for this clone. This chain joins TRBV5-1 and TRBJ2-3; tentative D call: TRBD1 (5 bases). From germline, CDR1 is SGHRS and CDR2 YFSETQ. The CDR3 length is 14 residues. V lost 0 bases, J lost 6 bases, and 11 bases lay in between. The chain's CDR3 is CASSLGQSADTQYF. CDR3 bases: TGCGCCAGCAGCTTGGGACAGTCCGCGGATACGCAGTATTTT. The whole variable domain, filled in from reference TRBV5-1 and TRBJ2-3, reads KAGVTQTPRYLIKTRGQQVTLSCSPISGHRSVSWYQQTPGQGLQFLFEYFSETQRNKGNFPGRFSGRQFSNSRSEMNVSTLELGDSALYLCASSLGQSADTQYFGPGTRLTVL.

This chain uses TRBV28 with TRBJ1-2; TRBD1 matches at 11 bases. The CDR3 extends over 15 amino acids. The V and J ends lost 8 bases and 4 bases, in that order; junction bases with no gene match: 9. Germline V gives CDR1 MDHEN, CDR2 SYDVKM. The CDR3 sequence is CASGDRGSGVYGYTF. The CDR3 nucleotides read TGTGCCAGCGGGGACAGGGGGTCAGGGGTCTATGGCTACACCTTC.

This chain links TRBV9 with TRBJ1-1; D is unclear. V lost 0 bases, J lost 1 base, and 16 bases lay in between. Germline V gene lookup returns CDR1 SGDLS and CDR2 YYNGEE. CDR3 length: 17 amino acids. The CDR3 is CASSVEVEWGENTEAFF. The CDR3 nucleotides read TGTGCCAGCAGCGTAGAGGTCGAGTGGGGAGAGAACACTGAAGCTTTCTTT. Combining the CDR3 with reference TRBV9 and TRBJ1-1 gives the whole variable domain DSGVTQTPKHLITATGQRVTLRCSPRSGDLSVYWYQQSLDQGLQFLIQYYNGEERAKGNILERFSAQQFPDLHSELNLSSLELGDSALYFCASSVEVEWGENTEAFFGQGTRLTVV.

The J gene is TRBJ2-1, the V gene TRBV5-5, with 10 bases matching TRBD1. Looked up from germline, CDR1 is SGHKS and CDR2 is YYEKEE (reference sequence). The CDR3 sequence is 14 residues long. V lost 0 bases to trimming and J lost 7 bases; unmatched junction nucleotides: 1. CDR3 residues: CASSLAGQGNEQFF. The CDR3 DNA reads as TGTGCCAGCAGCTTGGCGGGACAGGGGAATGAGCAGTTCTTC.

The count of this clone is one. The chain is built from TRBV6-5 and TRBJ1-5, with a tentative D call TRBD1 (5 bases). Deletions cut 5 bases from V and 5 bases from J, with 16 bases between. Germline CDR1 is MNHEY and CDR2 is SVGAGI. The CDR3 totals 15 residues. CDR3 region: CASSPGGGTDQPQHF. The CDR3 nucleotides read TGTGCCAGCAGTCCCGGGGGAGGGACCGATCAGCCCCAGCATTTT.

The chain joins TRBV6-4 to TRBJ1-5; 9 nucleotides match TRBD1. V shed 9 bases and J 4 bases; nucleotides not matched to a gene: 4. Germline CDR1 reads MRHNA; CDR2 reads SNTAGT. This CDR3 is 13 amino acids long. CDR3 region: CARVGQGNQPQHF. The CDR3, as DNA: TGTGCCAGGGTCGGACAGGGGAATCAGCCCCAGCATTTT.

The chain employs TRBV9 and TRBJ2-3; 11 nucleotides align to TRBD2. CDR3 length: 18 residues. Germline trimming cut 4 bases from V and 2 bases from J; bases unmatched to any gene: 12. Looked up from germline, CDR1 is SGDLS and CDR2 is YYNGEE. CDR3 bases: TGTGCCAGCAGCTCACCCATCGGACTAGCGGGCATCACAGATACGCAGTATTTT. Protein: CASSSPIGLAGITDTQYF.

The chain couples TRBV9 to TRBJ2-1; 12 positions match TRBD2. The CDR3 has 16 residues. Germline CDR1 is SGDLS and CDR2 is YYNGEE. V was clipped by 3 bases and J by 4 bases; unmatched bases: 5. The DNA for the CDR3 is TGTGCCAGCAGCGGTACTAGCGGGGGGATTTACAATGAGCAGTTCTTC. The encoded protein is CASSGTSGGIYNEQFF.

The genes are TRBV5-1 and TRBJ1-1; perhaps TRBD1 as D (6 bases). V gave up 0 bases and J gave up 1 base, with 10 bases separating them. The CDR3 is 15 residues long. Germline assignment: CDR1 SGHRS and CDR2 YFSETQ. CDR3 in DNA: TGCGCCAGCAGCTTGGCGGCAGGGGAGAACACTGAAGCTTTCTTT. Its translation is CASSLAAGENTEAFF. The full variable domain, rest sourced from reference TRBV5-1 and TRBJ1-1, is KAGVTQTPRYLIKTRGQQVTLSCSPISGHRSVSWYQQTPGQGLQFLFEYFSETQRNKGNFPGRFSGRQFSNSRSEMNVSTLELGDSALYLCASSLAAGENTEAFFGQGTRLTVV.

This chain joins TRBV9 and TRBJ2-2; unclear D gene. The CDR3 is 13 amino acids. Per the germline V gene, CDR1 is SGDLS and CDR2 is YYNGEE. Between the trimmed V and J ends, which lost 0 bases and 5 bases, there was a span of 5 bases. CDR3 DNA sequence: TGTGCCAGCAGCGTAGGGCCGACCGGGGAGCTGTTTTTT. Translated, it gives CASSVGPTGELFF.

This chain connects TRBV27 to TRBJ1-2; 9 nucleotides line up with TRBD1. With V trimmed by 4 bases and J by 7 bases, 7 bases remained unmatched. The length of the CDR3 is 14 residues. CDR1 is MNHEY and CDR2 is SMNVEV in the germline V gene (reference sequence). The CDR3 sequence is CASSSPTGGVGYTF. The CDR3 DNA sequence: TGTGCCAGCAGTTCCCCGACAGGGGGAGTTGGCTACACCTTC.

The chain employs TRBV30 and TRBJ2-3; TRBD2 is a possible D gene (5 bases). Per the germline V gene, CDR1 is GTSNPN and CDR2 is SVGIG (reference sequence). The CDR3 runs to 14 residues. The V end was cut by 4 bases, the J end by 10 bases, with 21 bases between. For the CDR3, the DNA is TGTGCCTGGACAAACCGGGCCTTGAGGGATCCGCAGTATTTT. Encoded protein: CAWTNRALRDPQYF.

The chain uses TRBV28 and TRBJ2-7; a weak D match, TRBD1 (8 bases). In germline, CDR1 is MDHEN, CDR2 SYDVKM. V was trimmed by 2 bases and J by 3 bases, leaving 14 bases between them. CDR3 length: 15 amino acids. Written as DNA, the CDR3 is TGTGCCAGCAGTTTAAACAGGGGGAGGGACTACGAGCAGTACTTC. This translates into CASSLNRGRDYEQYF.

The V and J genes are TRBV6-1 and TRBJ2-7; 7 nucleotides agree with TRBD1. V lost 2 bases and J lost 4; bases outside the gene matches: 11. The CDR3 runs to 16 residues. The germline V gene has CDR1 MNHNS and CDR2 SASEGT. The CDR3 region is CASSERVDRALYEQYF. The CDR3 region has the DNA TGTGCCAGCAGTGAAAGGGTTGACAGGGCCCTTTACGAGCAGTACTTC.